This T cell receptor (beta chain) is from a study of human T cells and chemical hapten exposure. Germline CDR1 and CDR2: SGHTA and FQGNSA. The CDR3 length is 15 residues. V gave up 4 bases and J gave up 5 bases; unmatched junction bases: 10. Time point described: patch test 1, 2 weeks after DPC sensitization. The treatment here: therapeutic diphenylcyclopropenone sensitization with weekly scalp DPC. This clonotype came up many times. TCRdb reanalysed the RACE reads using MiXCR and keeps one entry per CDR3 protein. The sample records 380,000 or so distinct CDR3 sequences, roughly 4.8% being singletons. The origin of this receptor is a woman in her forties or fifties with alopecia areata. Some clones in this sample may be carry-over from other donors' samples. The sample consisted of whole blood, taken in connection with sensitization to the hapten diphenylcyclopropenone (DPC). This rearrangement joins TRBV7-2 to TRBJ2-5, with 7 positions matching TRBD1. The CDR3 DNA sequence: TGTGCCAGCAGCTCGAGTTCAGGGGGTATGGAGACCCAGTACTTC. Protein product: CASSSSSGGMETQYF.